This T cell receptor (beta chain) was captured in a study of identifying expanded T cells in peripheral blood. Sequencing used immunoSEQ multiplex PCR; TCRdb keeps in-frame clones, though not all of them. This sample has 58,000 or so clones, with about four fifths found just once. V lost 5 bases and J lost 0, with 13 bases in between. Germline assignment: CDR1 SGHAT and CDR2 FQDESV (reference sequence). The length of the CDR3 is 15 residues. The specimen sequenced was blood. The TCR sequence derives from a person aged 18 to 75 in good health. This chain joins TRBV11-1 and TRBJ1-1; no definite D call. DNA for the CDR3: TGTGCCAGCAGCCTGACGGCGGGATTGAACACTGAAGCTTTCTTT. Residues: CASSLTAGLNTEAFF.